This T cell receptor beta chain emerged from a study of cytotoxic CD8 clonotypes in ibrutinib-treated CLL (dated by TCRdb to the early 2020s). For context, the study as a whole: The cohort included roughly 15 treatment-naive and some twelve relapsed/refractory patients; some 18 were IGHV unmutated. Responses were partial in roughly 24 patients and complete in 2; after median 68 months follow-up, around 15 stayed in remission and about twelve progressed. Response samples were taken after a median of 12 months on treatment, ranging from roughly 6 to 36 months. On average, each sample yielded 255,043 productive templates and over 90,000 productive rearrangements. Longitudinal samples were obtainable from about 30% of the 86 participants in the trial. Cryopreserved peripheral blood mononuclear cells were collected at three points: before therapy, at response, and at either sustained remission or disease progression. The paper as a whole reports these results and caveats: Clonality rose at ibrutinib response, remained stable during sustained remission, and dropped back toward baseline at progression. Baseline clonality exceeded that of age-matched healthy donors and correlated strongly with circulating CD8+ T-cell counts. Public clonotypes were rare and either shrank or stayed stable during treatment, and the rise in clonality at ibrutinib response reflected expansion of private clonotypes. Sustained-remission and progressing patients did not have matched sampling times, and lymph node repertoires were not examined.

Each clonotype received, on average, approximately 9.9x coverage in deep resolution sequencing performed on a MiSeq, where the target depth lay between 1 in 1 million and 1 in 200,000 T cells. TCR beta libraries were generated with the immunoSEQ hsTCRB Kit. The published analysis was carried out like this. ImmunoSEQ Data Assistant and ImmunoSEQ Analyzer were used for data analysis, and V, D and J genes were assigned according to IMGT definitions. Clonality was computed as one minus normalized Shannon entropy of productive rearrangement frequencies, ranging from 0 to 1. Only overrepresented clonotypes making up at least 0.05% of the repertoire of each patient were included in the public clonotype analysis. Repertoires from roughly 13 age-matched healthy donors in immuneACCESS were used as clonality controls. TCRdb stores this immuneACCESS table with in-frame sequences only. Part of the clones is absent; in the studies checked, under half of the shortfall reflects unresolved V genes, and no reason is known for the rest. V, J and clone size reflect that table, while D and trimming were determined from the DNA. The sample profile shows 25,000 to 35,000 clones; 62% of them were found once. The ten largest account for 12% to 15% of the sample.

For TCR beta library preparation, approximately 1.8 micrograms of genomic DNA was extracted from cryopreserved PBMCs. Longitudinal blood samples from CLL patients receiving ibrutinib monotherapy were subjected to high-throughput TCR beta sequencing. Patients were enrolled in a phase 2 open-label single-center ibrutinib monotherapy trial. Comment on this clone: Its target antigen remains unknown. No base quality information exists; no much larger clone differs at one position.

The germline V gene (reference sequence) gives CDR1 as SEHNR and CDR2 as FQNEAQ. The V end loses 1 base and the J end loses 5 bases, and a stretch of 14 bases separates them. Reading from cysteine to phenylalanine, the CDR3 counts 15 amino acids. Only the CDR3 DNA stays, 45 bases, in frame from base 1. The receptor comes from a human donor with chronic lymphocytic leukemia. The sample here was PBMCs, taken before ibrutinib treatment. The chain employs TRBV7-9 and TRBJ1-2; TRBD1 is a possible D gene, resting on 5 matching bases. The CDR3 amino acid sequence is: CASSLDFRAGYGYTF. The nucleotide sequence reads as follows: TGTGCCAGCAGCTTAGATTTCAGGGCGGGATATGGCTACACCTTC. The entire variable domain, with the stretches around the CDR3 drawn from the reference TRBV7-9 and TRBJ1-2 proteins, is DTGVSQNPRHKITKRGQNVTFRCDPISEHNRLYWYRQTLGQGPEFLTYFQNEAQLEKSRLLSDRFSAERPKGSFSTLEIQRTEQGDSAMYLCASSLDFRAGYGYTFGSGTRLTVV.